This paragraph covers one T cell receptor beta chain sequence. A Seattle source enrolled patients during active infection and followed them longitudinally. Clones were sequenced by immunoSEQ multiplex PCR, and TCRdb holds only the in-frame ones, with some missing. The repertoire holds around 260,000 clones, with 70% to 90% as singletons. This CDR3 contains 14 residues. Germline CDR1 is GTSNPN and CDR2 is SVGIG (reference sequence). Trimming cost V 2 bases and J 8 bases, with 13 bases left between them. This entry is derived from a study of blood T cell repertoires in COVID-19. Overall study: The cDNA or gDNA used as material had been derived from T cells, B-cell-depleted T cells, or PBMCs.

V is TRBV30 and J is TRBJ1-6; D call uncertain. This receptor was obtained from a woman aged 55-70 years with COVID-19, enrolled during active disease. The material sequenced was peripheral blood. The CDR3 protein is CAWSRRVEDSPLHF. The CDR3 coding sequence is TGTGCCTGGAGTAGGAGGGTTGAGGATTCACCCCTCCACTTT. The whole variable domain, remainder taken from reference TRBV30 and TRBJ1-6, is SQTIHQWPATLVQPVGSPLSLECTVEGTSNPNLYWYRQAAGRGLQLLFYSVGIGQISSEVPQNLSASRPQDRQFILSSKKLLLSDSGFYLCAWSRRVEDSPLHFGNGTRLTVT.